This TCR beta chain derives from a study of OX40 agonist ivuxolimab in advanced cancers. Regarding the study as a whole: Among some nonresponders, normalized T-cell clonal expansion was also low. Determination of antigen specificity was not performed for the expanded peripheral T cells.

Of note for this clone: Its target is not known.

The CDR3 length is 15 residues. Germline CDR1 is SQVTM and CDR2 is ANQGSEA. The V gene lost 1 base and the J gene lost 3 bases, with 14 bases spanning the gap. Some clones are missing from TCRdb's copy, which holds only in-frame ones; the method was immunoSEQ multiplex PCR. Of 60,000 or so clones in the sample, 75% to 90% were seen once. If patients had autoimmune disease history or systemic immunosuppression, they were excluded. The sequence was obtained from an adult with an advanced solid tumor such as melanoma, head and neck, liver or kidney cancer. The J gene is TRBJ2-3, the V gene TRBV29-1; D remains ambiguous. The sequencing here drew on CD4+ or CD8+ T cells sorted from blood, taken in a trial of the OX40 agonist ivuxolimab. CDR3 protein: CSVEVRTRGTDTQYF. The CDR3 nucleotides read TGCAGCGTTGAAGTTAGGACGCGAGGAACAGATACGCAGTATTTT.